These T cell receptor beta chains were read from a single sample in a study of cytomegalovirus exposure and HLA in healthy donors. Sequenced by immunoSEQ multiplex PCR; TCRdb stores in-frame clones only, minus some. The sample carries 150,000 or so clones, less than 85% recorded once. The material sequenced was PBMCs. These receptors all stem from a woman aged 45-65 years in good health and CMV-seropositive. Both conserved end residues are part of each CDR3. D genes are given only for firm matches. Clone size, where shown, is once, few, many, or a class for clones that have expanded.

d_gene	v_gene	abundance	j_gene	CDR3aa	CDR3nt
TRBD2	TRBV7-9	.	TRBJ2-7	CASSSSGGTFSYEQYF	TGTGCCAGCAGCTCCAGCGGGGGGACTTTCTCCTACGAGCAGTACTTC
.	TRBV28	.	TRBJ1-5	CASRKTRGTINQPQHF	TGTGCCAGCCGTAAAACCCGAGGGACTATCAATCAGCCCCAGCATTTT
.	TRBV19	.	TRBJ1-1	CASSIFPNTEAFF	TGTGCCAGTAGTATCTTCCCGAACACTGAAGCTTTCTTT
.	TRBV19	.	TRBJ2-3	CASSRGGAGTDTQYF	TGTGCCAGTAGTAGGGGGGGCGCAGGCACAGATACGCAGTATTTT
.	TRBV25-1	.	TRBJ1-6	CASSEYGGAGDSPLHF	TGTGCCAGCAGTGAATATGGGGGGGCGGGGGACTCACCCCTCCACTTT
TRBD1	TRBV5-1	.	TRBJ2-7	CASSWTGVYEQYF	TGCGCCAGCAGCTGGACAGGGGTCTACGAGCAGTACTTC
TRBD1	TRBV29-1	once	TRBJ2-1	CSVDPGQGGNEQFF	TGCAGCGTCGACCCCGGACAGGGGGGGAATGAGCAGTTCTTC
.	TRBV29-1	.	TRBJ2-2	CSVTTTRSTGELFF	TGCAGCGTTACGACAACCCGATCGACGGGGGAGCTGTTTTTT
TRBD1	TRBV7-2	few	TRBJ2-7	CASSRRQGAGYEQYF	TGTGCCAGCAGCCGTAGACAGGGGGCAGGCTACGAGCAGTACTTC
.	TRBV27	once	TRBJ1-6	CASSPIRGGTLHF	TGTGCCAGCAGTCCAATCAGGGGTGGGACCCTCCACTTT
.	TRBV12-5	.	TRBJ2-3	CASGYGLLGTTDTQYF	TGTGCTAGTGGATACGGACTCCTGGGTACTACAGATACGCAGTATTTT
TRBD2	TRBV29-1	.	TRBJ2-3	CSVEREGLAGEHTDTQYF	TGCAGCGTTGAACGGGAGGGACTAGCGGGGGAACACACAGATACGCAGTATTTT
TRBD1	TRBV2	.	TRBJ1-5	CASSPPGTGPQHF	TGTGCCAGCAGTCCCCCCGGGACAGGGCCCCAGCATTTT
TRBD1	TRBV19	few	TRBJ1-5	CARGGQGGQPQHF	TGTGCCAGGGGTGGACAGGGTGGTCAGCCCCAGCATTTT
TRBD1	TRBV6-1	.	TRBJ1-6	CASSPTGNSPLHF	TGTGCCAGCAGTCCGACAGGGAACTCACCCCTCCACTTT
TRBD1	TRBV5-1	.	TRBJ2-3	CASGRDSSSTDTQYF	TGCGCCAGCGGCAGGGACAGCAGTTCCACAGATACGCAGTATTTT
TRBD1	TRBV18	.	TRBJ1-3	CASSPQQSGQISGNTIYF	TGTGCCAGCTCACCACAGCAATCGGGACAGATCTCTGGAAACACCATATATTTT
.	TRBV5-1	.	TRBJ1-1	CASSLAPGNTEAFF	TGCGCCAGCAGCTTGGCCCCCGGGAACACTGAAGCTTTCTTT
TRBD2	TRBV7-2	.	TRBJ2-3	CASSLGGTSGTDTQYF	TGTGCCAGCAGCTTAGGGGGGACTAGCGGCACAGATACGCAGTATTTT
.	TRBV5-6	.	TRBJ2-3	CASSLAYRGTDTQYF	TGTGCCAGCAGCTTGGCCTATCGGGGCACAGATACGCAGTATTTT
.	TRBV6-5	.	TRBJ2-3	CASSARSLSDTQYF	TGTGCCAGCAGTGCACGGTCTCTCTCGGATACGCAGTATTTT
TRBD2	TRBV5-4	.	TRBJ2-1	CASSLTSGGANEQFF	TGTGCCAGCAGCTTGACTAGCGGGGGGGCGAATGAGCAGTTCTTC
.	TRBV9	.	TRBJ2-7	CASSVGLTASYEQYF	TGTGCCAGCAGCGTAGGGCTCACCGCATCCTACGAGCAGTACTTC
TRBD2	TRBV6-5	.	TRBJ2-2	CASRLAAYTGELFF	TGTGCCAGCAGACTAGCGGCTTACACCGGGGAGCTGTTTTTT
.	TRBV6-1	.	TRBJ2-4	CASSEDPPDSPWNIQYF	TGTGCCAGCAGTGAAGACCCACCGGACTCCCCGTGGAACATTCAGTACTTC
.	TRBV5-1	.	TRBJ1-4	CASSSGGADEKLFF	TGCGCCAGCAGCTCGGGGGGGGCGGATGAAAAACTGTTTTTT
TRBD1	TRBV2	few	TRBJ2-3	CASSQGQGGSTDTQYF	TGTGCCAGCAGCCAAGGACAGGGGGGGTCCACAGATACGCAGTATTTT
.	TRBV6-1	once	TRBJ1-1	CASSDQGGTEAFF	TGTGCCAGCAGTGATCAGGGAGGCACTGAAGCTTTCTTT
.	TRBV5-6	.	TRBJ1-2	CASSLDGAWVYGYTF	TGTGCCAGCAGCTTGGATGGAGCTTGGGTCTATGGCTACACCTTC
TRBD2	TRBV2	.	TRBJ2-7	CASFPWTSGAYEQYF	TGTGCCAGCTTCCCTTGGACTAGCGGGGCCTACGAGCAGTACTTC
TRBD1	TRBV7-8	once	TRBJ1-5	CASSLARTGDNGNQPQHF	TGTGCCAGCAGCTTAGCGAGGACAGGGGATAACGGCAATCAGCCCCAGCATTTT
.	TRBV6-4	.	TRBJ2-1	CASSEPARSVEQFF	TGTGCCAGCAGTGAGCCCGCCCGGTCGGTTGAGCAGTTCTTC
TRBD2	TRBV9	few	TRBJ2-3	CASSGGGGGTPASQYF	TGTGCCAGCAGCGGGGGGGGCGGGGGGACGCCCGCGTCGCAGTATTTT
TRBD1	TRBV7-9	.	TRBJ2-7	CASSSTGQGVEQYF	TGTGCCAGCAGCTCCACGGGACAGGGGGTCGAGCAGTACTTC
.	TRBV30	.	TRBJ2-1	CASGQINGQFF	TGTGCCTCAGGACAGATCAATGGGCAGTTCTTC
.	TRBV7-3	.	TRBJ2-1	CASSLRASSYNEQFF	TGTGCCAGCAGCCTCAGGGCCAGCTCCTACAATGAGCAGTTCTTC
TRBD1	TRBV6-6	.	TRBJ1-3	CASRTGQGASGNTIYF	TGTGCCAGCAGGACTGGACAGGGGGCGTCTGGAAACACCATATATTTT
.	TRBV18	once	TRBJ2-3	CASSEGGTDTQYF	TGTGCCAGCTCAGAAGGGGGCACAGATACGCAGTATTTT
TRBD1	TRBV13	.	TRBJ1-1	CASSFPGTGSTEAFF	TGTGCCAGCAGCTTTCCCGGGACAGGAAGCACTGAAGCTTTCTTT
TRBD2	TRBV9	.	TRBJ2-2	CASSVDPGGDTGELFF	TGTGCCAGCAGCGTAGACCCCGGGGGGGACACCGGGGAGCTGTTTTTT
TRBD1	TRBV19	.	TRBJ1-5	CASRRTGAGNQPQHF	TGTGCCAGTAGACGGACAGGGGCGGGCAATCAGCCCCAGCATTTT
.	TRBV9	.	TRBJ1-6	CASSVAAAGADSPLHF	TGTGCCAGCAGCGTAGCCGCGGCAGGGGCCGATTCACCCCTCCACTTT
.	TRBV5-3	few	TRBJ1-3	CASSQEEATGNTIYF	TGTGCCAGCAGCCAAGAGGAGGCAACCGGAAACACCATATATTTT
TRBD2	TRBV7-9	.	TRBJ2-3	CASSSGLAGPDTQYF	TGTGCCAGCAGCTCGGGACTAGCGGGCCCAGATACGCAGTATTTT
.	TRBV30	.	TRBJ2-2	CASEWGVAGELFF	TGTGCCTCAGAATGGGGGGTGGCCGGGGAGCTGTTTTTT
TRBD1	TRBV7-2	.	TRBJ1-2	CASSRGQEGKGYTF	TGTGCCAGCAGCCGAGGACAGGAGGGGAAGGGCTACACCTTC
TRBD2	TRBV5-6	.	TRBJ2-7	CASSPGRGGYEQYF	TGTGCCAGCAGCCCCGGGCGGGGGGGCTACGAGCAGTACTTC
.	TRBV10-3	.	TRBJ2-1	CAILASGEDYNEQFF	TGTGCCATCCTTGCGTCAGGGGAAGACTACAATGAGCAGTTCTTC
.	TRBV7-9	.	TRBJ1-1	CASSPPGLRNTEAFF	TGTGCCAGCAGCCCCCCCGGACTCAGGAACACTGAAGCTTTCTTT
.	TRBV11-2	.	TRBJ1-1	CASSLHAGRATEAFF	TGTGCCAGCAGCTTGCATGCGGGCAGAGCCACTGAAGCTTTCTTT
.	TRBV9	few	TRBJ2-6	CASSPFSSVSGANVLTF	TGTGCCAGCAGCCCTTTCTCTAGCGTCTCTGGGGCCAACGTCCTGACTTTC
.	TRBV15	once	TRBJ1-1	CATSRPLGSITEAFF	TGTGCCACCAGTCGGCCGCTGGGCTCGATCACTGAAGCTTTCTTT
.	TRBV29-1	.	TRBJ2-7	CSVEDRGSYEQYF	TGCAGCGTTGAAGATCGAGGTTCCTACGAGCAGTACTTC
.	TRBV7-8	.	TRBJ2-1	CASSLQGANEQFF	TGTGCCAGCAGTCTCCAAGGGGCCAATGAGCAGTTCTTC
TRBD1	TRBV27	.	TRBJ1-2	CASSLDPSLGQGAFYGYTF	TGTGCCAGCAGTTTAGATCCCTCCCTGGGACAGGGGGCTTTCTATGGCTACACCTTC
TRBD1	TRBV29-1	.	TRBJ1-1	CSVDGQGYTEAFF	TGCAGCGTTGACGGACAGGGTTACACTGAAGCTTTCTTT
.	TRBV6-5	.	TRBJ2-4	CASRGGGDIQYF	TGTGCCAGCAGGGGTGGAGGGGACATTCAGTACTTC
TRBD1	TRBV18	.	TRBJ2-7	CASSPLRGQGANEQYF	TGTGCCAGCTCACCACTACGCGGACAGGGGGCCAACGAGCAGTACTTC
TRBD1	TRBV7-9	.	TRBJ1-2	CASSVDRDGYTF	TGTGCCAGCAGCGTGGACAGGGACGGCTACACCTTC